The 4 T cell receptor beta chains reported below all come from one sample, sequenced in a study of T-cell memory formation after mild COVID-19. MiXCR, run by TCRdb on the 5' RACE reads, gives a single entry per CDR3 protein. The repertoire includes some 7,100 distinct CDR3 sequences, 50% to 75% of them detected once, and about 2.7% sits in the top ten. The material sequenced was PBMCs or a T cell subset sorted from them (not recorded which). These TCRs come from an adult who had mild COVID-19 (a few samples of this study predate the infection). Cell type and time point are not known.

In its sample, this clonotype ranks as medium-sized. This chain links TRBV15 with TRBJ2-7; D gene unclear. CDR1 and CDR2 (germline): LNHNV, YYDKDF (reference sequence). The CDR3 consists of 13 residues. The V end lost 5 bases, the J end lost 7 bases, and 15 bases lay between the germline ends. CDR3 coding DNA: TGTGCCACCAGCCGTCGAATGTCCGAGGAGCAGTACTTC. This encodes CATSRRMSEEQYF.

This clonotype has a single count. The chain couples TRBV7-2 to TRBJ2-2; D is unresolved. From germline, CDR1 is SGHTA and CDR2 FQGNSA. Trimming took off 3 bases at V and 5 bases at J, with 7 bases between the two ends. The CDR3 is 13 amino acids. CDR3 DNA sequence: TGTGCCAGCAGCTTCGGCTTAACCGGGGAGCTGTTTTTT. Amino acid sequence: CASSFGLTGELFF.

Sample share makes this clonotype medium-sized. The J gene is TRBJ2-3, the V gene TRBV12-3 or TRBV12-4; no clear D. This CDR3 contains 16 residues. V lost 2 bases to trimming and J lost 2 bases, with 14 bases between them. This chain's CDR3 is CASSLLPTTSTDTQYF. The CDR3 DNA is TGTGCCAGCAGTTTACTCCCCACTACCTCCACAGATACGCAGTATTTT.

The V call is TRBV11-2, the J call TRBJ2-1; tentative D call: TRBD2 (5 bases). CDR3 length: 16 residues. CDR1 is SGHAT, CDR2 FQNNGV, per germline. V lost 5 bases and J 0 bases, leaving 14 bases between the germline ends. The CDR3, as DNA: TGTGCCAGCAGCCCCCGAGAGGGCGGCTCCTACAATGAGCAGTTCTTC. Its protein is CASSPREGGSYNEQFF.